The clone carrying this TCR beta chain has only a few counts. This CDR3 is 15 amino acids long. Germline values: CDR1 MDHEN, CDR2 SYDVKM. Unmatched junction bases numbered 3, after V lost 2 bases and J lost 2 bases. Methods used by the authors: Reference gene primers were amplified, and this amplification served to estimate nucleated cell counts. Using immunoSEQ multiplex PCR, the repertoire was profiled, and TCRdb retains in-frame clones only, with some absent. V, J and clone size are those of that table, while D and trimming were read from the DNA. The table shows 100,000 or so clones, with 85% occurring only once. This sample was included in a study of blood T cell repertoires in COVID-19. Study at large: COVID-19 samples collected from the United States, Italy and Spain covered acute and convalescent phases. PBMCs, B-cell-depleted T cells, or T cells provided the cDNA or gDNA that made up the material.

The chain is built from TRBV28 and TRBJ1-2; TRBD1 agrees at 9 bases. The receptor comes from a woman aged 70-85 years with active or convalescent COVID-19. The sequencing sample was made of peripheral blood. CDR3 sequence reads: CASSLPGTGNYGYTF. DNA of the CDR3: TGTGCCAGCAGTTTACCGGGGACAGGGAACTATGGCTACACCTTC.